The clone carrying this TCR beta chain has a handful of counts. No antigen is known for it. This sample was taken from a study of T-cell memory formation after mild COVID-19. Study in general: Clusters of TCRs were largely donor specific.

A 5'RACE reaction primed in the constant segment made cDNA libraries of TCR alpha and TCR beta, and these carried sample barcodes and UMIs. TCRdb used MiXCR to reprocess the 5' RACE reads, holding one entry per CDR3 protein. The sample has 250,000 or so distinct CDR3 sequences, under 20% seen once; the top ten hold under 30%. Study outcomes and limitations: Researchers could not confirm that second-wave clones peaking on day 37 targeted SARS-CoV-2.

V dropped 6 bases and J dropped 5 bases, with 13 bases sitting between them. Looked up from germline, CDR1 is SEHNR and CDR2 is FQNEAQ (reference sequence). This CDR3 comprises 14 residues. Sequencing input: PBMCs or a T cell subset sorted from them (not recorded which). This chain links TRBV7-9 with TRBJ1-4; D is possibly TRBD1 (5 bases). The TCR was taken from a man aged 18 to 35 who had mild COVID-19 (a few samples of this study predate the infection). Cell type and time point are not known. The CDR3 reads CASRGAGSNEKLFF. DNA of the CDR3: TGTGCCAGCAGAGGGGCAGGGTCAAATGAAAAACTGTTTTTT.